The 27 T cell receptor beta chains below were found in one sample sequenced in a study of Ad26.COV2.S vaccination and SARS-CoV-2 variants. Treatment meaning: some 20 received Ad26.COV2.S at low or high dose, single or two shots; several received placebo; per-sample allocation not given. Each sample was drawn 63 days after the first injection (of vaccine or placebo). The method was immunoSEQ multiplex PCR; TCRdb's version includes in-frame clones alone and lacks a portion of them. Of around 300,000 clones in the sample, 88% were seen once. Source: peripheral blood, taken in a trial of Ad26.COV2.S vaccine versus placebo. Receptors originate from a person between 18 and 65 years old who received the Ad26.COV2.S COVID-19 vaccine or a placebo.

The CDR3 region has the DNA TGTGCCAGTAGTATCAAGGACAATGGCTACACCTTC. It translates to CASSIKDNGYTF. The chain combines TRBV19 with TRBJ1-2; a possible D gene is TRBD1 (5 bases). CDR1 and CDR2 from the germline V gene are LNHDA and SQIVND (reference sequence). The CDR3 is 12 amino acids. Trimming took 3 bases from V and 6 from J, leaving 8 bases between them.

The J gene is TRBJ2-3, the V gene TRBV30; 13 bases map to TRBD2. V lost 0 bases and J lost 4; bases outside the gene matches: 1. Germline loops: CDR1 GTSNPN, CDR2 SVGIG (reference sequence). The CDR3 has 15 residues. The CDR3 region is CAWSVGLAGADTQYF. In nucleotides, the CDR3 is TGTGCCTGGAGTGTAGGACTAGCGGGGGCAGATACGCAGTATTTT.

The chain employs TRBV5-1 and TRBJ2-7, with 9 bases aligning to TRBD1. This CDR3 has 13 amino acids. Germline V gene lookup returns CDR1 SGHRS and CDR2 YFSETQ. V was pared by 4 bases and J by 9 bases, with 8 bases of the junction left unmatched. The CDR3 DNA is TGCGCCAGCAGCCTCGGGACAGGGAAGGGGCAGTACTTC. Encoded protein: CASSLGTGKGQYF.

J is TRBJ1-5 and V is TRBV23-1, with TRBD1 matching over 10 bases. TRBV23-1 is known as an ORF, though its function is uncertain. The J segment lost 6 bases and the V segment lost 4 bases, leaving 9 bases of the junction unmatched. CDR3 length: 16 residues. The CDR3 spells CASSPPGQGSRQPQHF. As DNA, the CDR3 is TGCGCCAGCAGTCCACCGGGACAGGGGTCTCGTCAGCCCCAGCATTTT.

J is TRBJ2-7 and V is TRBV20-1, with 7 bases matching TRBD2. J was trimmed by 4 bases and V by 6 bases; bases with no gene match: 3. Germline V gene data show CDR1 as DFQATT and CDR2 as SNEGSKA (reference sequence). The CDR3 has 11 residues. CDR3 sequence reads: CSARLAYEQYF. The CDR3 coding sequence is TGCAGTGCAAGACTAGCTTACGAGCAGTACTTC.

Written as DNA, the CDR3 is TGTGCCAGCAGGCCGGAGGGCACTGAAGCTTTCTTT. This gives the protein CASRPEGTEAFF. This rearrangement joins TRBV6-5 to TRBJ1-1, with D hard to call. Between the trimmed V and J ends, which lost 6 bases and 4 bases, there was a span of 9 bases. This CDR3 has 12 amino acids. Germline lookup yields CDR1 MNHEY and CDR2 SVGAGI.

The chain links TRBV7-9 to TRBJ1-1; no reliable D call. Germline loops: CDR1 SEHNR, CDR2 FQNEAQ (reference sequence). There are 14 residues in the CDR3. Trimming shortened V by 5 bases and J by 0 bases, and 10 bases separated the two germline ends. The CDR3 spells CASSLSSMNTEAFF. Written as DNA, the CDR3 is TGTGCCAGCAGCCTTTCGTCGATGAACACTGAAGCTTTCTTT. The full variable domain, completed using reference TRBV7-9 and TRBJ1-1, is DTGVSQNPRHKITKRGQNVTFRCDPISEHNRLYWYRQTLGQGPEFLTYFQNEAQLEKSRLLSDRFSAERPKGSFSTLEIQRTEQGDSAMYLCASSLSSMNTEAFFGQGTRLTVV.

The chain has TRBV14 and TRBJ2-1, with D perhaps matching TRBD1 (5 bases). The CDR3 is 14 amino acids. Trimming took off 4 bases at V and 5 bases at J, with 12 bases between the two ends. Germline V CDR1 and CDR2: SGHDN, FVKESK. CDR3 coding DNA: TGTGCCAGCAGCCCCCAGGGCGGAAACAATGAGCAGTTCTTC. It codes for CASSPQGGNNEQFF.

The chain employs TRBV10-3 and TRBJ2-2; TRBD2 agrees at 8 bases. After removal of 7 bases from V and 7 bases from J, the junction contained 5 bases not matched to a gene. Germline V lookup: CDR1 ENHRY, CDR2 SYGVKD. This CDR3 contains 13 residues. The CDR3 DNA follows: TGTGCCATCACAAGCGGGGGTAACGGGGAGCTGTTTTTT. Translating it yields CAITSGGNGELFF.

The V call is TRBV6-2 or TRBV6-3, the J call TRBJ1-5, with D possibly TRBD1 on 5 matching bases. The CDR3 loop spans 18 amino acids. Trimming took off 2 bases at V and 0 bases at J, with 17 bases between the two ends. Germline CDR1 and CDR2: MNHEY and SVGEGT. CDR3 amino acids: CASSYTIQDRYSNQPQHF. The CDR3 bases are TGTGCCAGCAGTTACACCATACAGGACCGCTATAGCAATCAGCCCCAGCATTTT.

The V and J genes are TRBV5-8 and TRBJ2-1; perhaps TRBD2 as D (6 bases). The CDR3 sequence is 13 residues long. Germline V gene sequence: CDR1 SGHTS, CDR2 YDEGEE. V was shortened by 5 bases and J by 6 bases, with 12 bases between the two germline ends. The CDR3 DNA sequence: TGTGCCAGCAGGGTTGGAGGGGCCAATGAGCAGTTCTTC. It codes for CASRVGGANEQFF.

The chain carries TRBV19 and TRBJ2-1; the D gene is possibly TRBD1 (6 bases). CDR1 and CDR2 (germline): LNHDA, SQIVND (reference sequence). The V gene lost 4 bases and the J gene lost 6 bases, with 13 bases spanning the gap. The CDR3 spans 14 residues. The CDR3 sequence is CASSRLQGVNEQFF. CDR3 DNA: TGTGCCAGTAGTAGGTTACAGGGTGTCAATGAGCAGTTCTTC.

The chain has TRBV29-1 and TRBJ2-3; no reliable D call. CDR3 length equals 16 residues. The V end lost 8 bases, the J end lost 0 bases, and 21 bases lay between the germline ends. The germline gives CDR1 SQVTM, CDR2 ANQGSEA. The chain's CDR3 is CSILGTSDGSTDTQYF. The DNA of the CDR3 is TGCAGCATCTTGGGTACGAGCGACGGTAGCACAGATACGCAGTATTTT.

This sequence joins TRBV5-4 and TRBJ1-5, with 10 bases matching TRBD1. The CDR3 extends over 15 amino acids. Trimming at V came to 2 bases and at J to 6 bases, leaving 5 bases not matched to a gene. Germline loops: CDR1 SGHNT, CDR2 YYREEE (reference sequence). The DNA of the CDR3 is TGTGCCAGCAGCTTCGGGACAGGGGAAGGTCAGCCCCAGCATTTT. This encodes CASSFGTGEGQPQHF.

The chain recombines TRBV5-4 with TRBJ1-5; D is ambiguous. The germline gives CDR1 SGHNT, CDR2 YYREEE (reference sequence). The length of the CDR3 is 14 residues. The germline V and J ends were trimmed by 0 bases and 4 bases, with 8 bases remaining between them. The CDR3 reads CASSLDQTNQPQHF. CDR3 DNA sequence: TGTGCCAGCAGCTTGGACCAGACAAATCAGCCCCAGCATTTT.

The V gene is TRBV6-5, the J gene TRBJ2-3; TRBD2 might be the D (6 bases). This CDR3 has 14 amino acids. Germline CDR1 is MNHEY and CDR2 is SVGAGI. Trimming shortened V by 6 bases and J by 3 bases, and 13 bases separated the two germline ends. The CDR3 nucleotides are TGTGCCAGCAGGACTCCCGGAGGGACAGATACGCAGTATTTT. Its translation is CASRTPGGTDTQYF.

The J gene is TRBJ2-7, the V gene TRBV6-2 or TRBV6-3, with D perhaps TRBD1 or TRBD2 (5 bases each). Germline lookup yields CDR1 MNHEY and CDR2 SVGEGT. V was cut by 5 bases and J by 4 bases, with 21 bases left in between. This CDR3 comprises 16 residues. CDR3 coding DNA: TGTGCCAGCAGTCACGTTGGGGGAACCTTAGGGTACGAGCAGTACTTC. Protein: CASSHVGGTLGYEQYF.

V usage is TRBV7-6 and J usage is TRBJ1-4, with D tentatively TRBD1 (6 bases). V was trimmed by 3 bases and J by 8 bases, leaving 13 bases between them. This CDR3 is 14 amino acids long. Germline V CDR1 and CDR2: SGHVS, FNYEAQ. The CDR3 DNA follows: TGTGCCAGCAGCTTCGGGAGGGGGACCGAAAAACTGTTTTTT. This codes for CASSFGRGTEKLFF.

The CDR3 loop is CAWTWGLNHNEQFF. CDR3 nucleotides: TGTGCCTGGACCTGGGGCCTGAATCACAATGAGCAGTTCTTC. The chain couples TRBV30 to TRBJ2-1, with D possibly matching TRBD1 (5 bases). The CDR3 is 14 amino acids. V lost 4 bases, J lost 5 bases, and 15 bases lay in between. Germline CDR1 reads GTSNPN; CDR2 reads SVGIG (reference sequence). The complete variable domain, with remaining parts taken from reference TRBV30 and TRBJ2-1, reads SQTIHQWPATLVQPVGSPLSLECTVEGTSNPNLYWYRQAAGRGLQLLFYSVGIGQISSEVPQNLSASRPQDRQFILSSKKLLLSDSGFYLCAWTWGLNHNEQFFGPGTRLTVL.

The rearrangement joins TRBV19 to TRBJ1-4; D gene uncertain. The CDR3 is 15 amino acids. The germline CDR1 and CDR2 sequences are LNHDA and SQIVND (reference sequence). V was cut by 5 bases and J by 0 bases, with 10 bases left in between. The CDR3 is CASSHRTSTNEKLFF. CDR3 nucleotides: TGTGCCAGTAGTCATCGGACGTCAACTAATGAAAAACTGTTTTTT.

The J gene is TRBJ1-1, the V gene TRBV7-2; D is perhaps TRBD1 (6 bases). The CDR3 is 15 residues long. V lost 1 base and J lost 1, with 10 bases in between. Looked up from germline, CDR1 is SGHTA and CDR2 is FQGNSA. Here the CDR3 DNA reads TGTGCCAGCAGCTTAGGTACGGGACAGAACACTGAAGCTTTCTTT. It specifies CASSLGTGQNTEAFF.

This rearrangement joins TRBV11-2 to TRBJ2-1, with D perhaps TRBD2 (6 bases). V lost 1 base and J lost 6, with 13 bases in between. CDR3 length equals 15 residues. CDR1 is SGHAT, CDR2 FQNNGV, per germline. CDR3: CASSLASARPNEQFF. DNA of the CDR3: TGTGCCAGCAGCTTAGCTAGCGCCAGGCCCAATGAGCAGTTCTTC.

The chain combines TRBV7-9 with TRBJ1-5; no reliable D call. Per the germline V gene, CDR1 is SEHNR and CDR2 is FQNEAQ (reference sequence). This CDR3 comprises 13 residues. V dropped 5 bases and J dropped 4 bases, with 9 bases sitting between them. CDR3 coding DNA: TGTGCCAGCAGCCGCAACCGAAATCAGCCCCAGCATTTT. This sequence encodes CASSRNRNQPQHF.

The rearrangement uses TRBV10-3 and TRBJ2-1, with D perhaps given as TRBD1 or TRBD2 (5 bases each). Germline values: CDR1 ENHRY, CDR2 SYGVKD. With 0 bases removed from V and 10 bases from J, the gap between germline ends came to 10 bases. The CDR3 has 13 residues. CDR3 amino acids: CAISESRGWEQFF. CDR3 bases: TGTGCCATCAGTGAGTCGAGGGGTTGGGAGCAGTTCTTC.

The chain employs TRBV5-6 and TRBJ1-5, with D unresolved. CDR1 is SGHDT and CDR2 is YYEEEE in the germline V gene. V was trimmed by 3 bases and J by 0 bases, leaving 10 bases between them. The CDR3 spans 15 residues. The CDR3 loop is CASSYLQYSNQPQHF. The CDR3 DNA is TGTGCCAGCAGCTACCTGCAGTATAGCAATCAGCCCCAGCATTTT.

This chain uses TRBV27 with TRBJ1-2, with 9 nucleotides matching TRBD1. V lost 6 bases, J lost 8 bases, and 13 bases stayed unmatched. The CDR3 is made up of 15 amino acids. Germline V lookup: CDR1 MNHEY, CDR2 SMNVEV (reference sequence). The CDR3, as DNA: TGTGCCAGCAGCCATGGGGACAGGGCATGGGAGGGCTACACCTTC. Protein sequence: CASSHGDRAWEGYTF.

The chain couples TRBV28 to TRBJ1-2; D ambiguous. V was clipped by 5 bases and J by 7 bases, with 11 bases between them. The CDR3 contains 12 residues. From germline, CDR1 is MDHEN and CDR2 SYDVKM. CDR3 protein: CASSDAVRGYTF. CDR3 bases: TGTGCCAGCAGTGACGCGGTGCGTGGCTACACCTTC.